This TCR beta chain emerged from a study of blood T cell repertoires in COVID-19. Data came from immunoSEQ multiplex PCR; TCRdb stores just in-frame clones and leaves some out. The data contain about 200,000 clones, around 91% of them singletons. Trimming shortened V by 4 bases and J by 6 bases, and 12 bases separated the two germline ends. The CDR3 is 13 amino acids. Looked up from germline, CDR1 is LGHDT and CDR2 is YNNKEL (reference sequence). Sequencing used peripheral blood. This rearrangement joins TRBV3-1 (or the pseudogene TRBV3-2) to TRBJ1-1; D uncertain. The clonotype was recovered from a woman aged 40 to 50 with acute or convalescent COVID-19. DNA for the CDR3: TGTGCCAGCAGCCCCTTCGAGGGATCTGAAGCTTTCTTT. Protein product: CASSPFEGSEAFF.